This T cell receptor beta chain was identified in a study of patients and donors after allogeneic stem cell transplantation. CDR1 and CDR2 from the germline V gene are SQVTM and ANQGSEA. The CDR3 extends over 13 amino acids. V lost 7 bases and J 0 bases, leaving 12 bases between the germline ends. TCRdb fed the RT-PCR reads into MiXCR, producing one record per CDR3 protein. The profile shows fewer than 25,000 distinct CDR3 sequences, roughly 43% of them singletons. This rearrangement joins TRBV29-1 to TRBJ1-2; no clear D gene. The clonotype was recovered from a human donor who was either an allogeneic HSCT recipient or a stem cell or donor lymphocyte infusion donor (not recorded which). It is not recorded whose cells these are; they may come from a transplant donor. The source material was blood, either unsorted or a sorted T cell fraction (not recorded which). The CDR3 DNA is TGCAGCGCCAGTCATTTGGCTAACTATGGCTACACCTTC. Residues: CSASHLANYGYTF.